The present T cell receptor (beta chain) was sequenced within a study of T-cell reconstitution after alpha-beta-depleted transplantation in children. The CDR3 contains 12 residues. Trimming stripped 7 bases from V and 7 bases from J, with 13 bases between. It was with unique molecular identifiers that the TCRbeta library was prepared. TCRdb itself ran the PCR reads through MiXCR, one entry per CDR3 protein. The table shows around 200,000 distinct CDR3 sequences, with around 7% occurring only once. This clonotype was seen ten or more times. Sample: PBMCs from the stem cell graft donor, taken from the stem cell graft. This sequence joins TRBV12-3 or TRBV12-4 and TRBJ1-1; D perhaps matches TRBD1 (6 bases). This receptor was taken from a human donor who donated a stem cell graft to a child with Wiskott-Aldrich syndrome. The CDR3 reads CASTPDRHEAFF. CDR3 nucleotides: TGTGCCAGCACCCCCGACAGGCATGAAGCTTTCTTT.